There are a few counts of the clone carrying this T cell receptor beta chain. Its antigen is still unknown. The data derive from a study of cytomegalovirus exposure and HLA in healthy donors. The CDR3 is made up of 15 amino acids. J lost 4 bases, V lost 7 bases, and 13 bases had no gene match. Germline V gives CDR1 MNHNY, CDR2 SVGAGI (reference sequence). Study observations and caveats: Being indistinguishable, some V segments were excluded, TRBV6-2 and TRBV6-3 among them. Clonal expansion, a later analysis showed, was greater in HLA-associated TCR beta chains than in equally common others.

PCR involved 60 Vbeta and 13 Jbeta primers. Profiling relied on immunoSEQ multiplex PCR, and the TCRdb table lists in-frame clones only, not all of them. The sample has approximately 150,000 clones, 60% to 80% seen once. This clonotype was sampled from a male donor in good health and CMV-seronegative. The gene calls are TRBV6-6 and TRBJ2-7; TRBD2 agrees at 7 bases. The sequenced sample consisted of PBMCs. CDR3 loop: CASNPTAGSYYEQYF. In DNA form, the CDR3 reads TGTGCCAGCAATCCCACAGCGGGATCTTATTACGAGCAGTACTTC.